The clone carrying this T cell receptor (beta chain) was found a few times. The sample originates from a study of cytomegalovirus exposure and HLA in healthy donors. The study ran its PCR with 60 Vbeta and 13 Jbeta primers. Sequencing was performed with immunoSEQ multiplex PCR; in TCRdb, only in-frame clones are kept and a portion is missing. Of 100,000 to 150,000 clones listed, roughly 71% are singletons. Per the germline V gene, CDR1 is SEHNR and CDR2 is FQNEAQ (reference sequence). V lost 8 bases and J 0 bases, leaving 12 bases between the germline ends. The CDR3 runs 14 residues. The J gene is TRBJ2-3, the V gene TRBV7-9; tentatively, D is TRBD1 (6 bases). This sequence was found in a woman aged 45-59 years in good health and CMV-seropositive. The sequencing input was PBMCs. The CDR3: CASARQGSTDTQYF. The CDR3 region has the DNA TGTGCCAGCGCCCGCCAGGGGAGCACAGATACGCAGTATTTT.